This is a list of T cell receptor beta chains from one sample in a study of T cell clonotyping in hematopoietic cell transplantation. Produced via immunoSEQ multiplex PCR; TCRdb's table is partial and in-frame only. The sample consists of approximately 20,000 clones, 86% of them appearing once. The sequenced sample was peripheral blood mononuclear cells, obtained before stem cell transplant. The receptors were sampled from a man aged 45-65 years with acute myeloid leukemia. Some clones in this sample may be carry-over from other donors' samples. CDR3s include the opening cysteine and the closing phenylalanine or tryptophan. Each record gives: clone size, V gene, J gene, D gene, CDR3 protein, CDR3 DNA. A D gene is named only where the DNA matches it firmly. The size entry is marked missing in some rows and otherwise reads once, few, many or a size class.

>NA|TRBV2|TRBJ2-1|TRBD2
CASSSQRGSRRNEQFF
TGTGCCAGCAGTTCCCAGCGGGGGTCCCGCCGGAATGAGCAGTTCTTC
>NA|TRBV4-1|TRBJ2-4|NA
CASSPLVSLDGAKNIQYF
TGCGCCAGCAGCCCCTTGGTCTCCCTCGACGGAGCCAAAAACATTCAGTACTTC
>NA|TRBV28|TRBJ1-1|NA
CASSPFIMNTEAFF
TGTGCCAGCAGTCCCTTTATTATGAACACTGAAGCTTTCTTT
>NA|TRBV5-4|TRBJ2-7|NA
CASSFGGPYEQYF
TGTGCCAGCAGCTTCGGGGGACCCTACGAGCAGTACTTC
>NA|TRBV11-2|TRBJ1-6|NA
CASSLQDSPLHF
TGTGCCAGCAGCTTACAAGATTCACCCCTCCACTTT
>NA|TRBV9|TRBJ2-7|TRBD1
CASSSKDRVHEQYF
TGTGCCAGCAGCTCAAAAGACAGGGTCCACGAGCAGTACTTC
>NA|TRBV5-1|TRBJ1-2|TRBD1
CASSLVARGPGYGYTF
TGCGCCAGCAGCTTGGTAGCTAGGGGGCCAGGGTATGGCTACACCTTC
>NA|TRBV7-7|TRBJ2-5|NA
CASSPGGGETQYF
TGTGCCAGCAGCCCAGGGGGGGGCGAGACCCAGTACTTC
>once|TRBV7-9|TRBJ1-1|NA
CASSLARTPMNTEAFF
TGTGCCAGCAGCTTAGCTCGGACACCAATGAACACTGAAGCTTTCTTT
>once|TRBV15|TRBJ1-6|NA
CATSRDYTSSYNSPLHF
TGTGCCACCAGCAGAGACTACACTAGCTCCTATAATTCACCCCTCCACTTT
>NA|TRBV2|TRBJ1-4|NA
CASRRGTGNEKLFF
TGTGCCAGCAGGAGGGGGACCGGCAATGAAAAACTGTTTTTT
>NA|TRBV25-1|TRBJ2-5|NA
CASSESGFMETQYF
TGTGCCAGCAGTGAGTCGGGTTTTATGGAGACCCAGTACTTC
>NA|TRBV4-1|TRBJ2-7|NA
CASSQEPTGREQYF
TGCGCCAGCAGCCAAGAACCTACAGGGCGCGAGCAGTACTTC
>NA|TRBV7-9|TRBJ1-5|NA
CASSPEGGKSSNQPQHF
TGTGCCAGCAGCCCGGAAGGGGGGAAGAGTAGCAATCAGCCCCAGCATTTT
>NA|TRBV9|TRBJ2-3|TRBD2
CASSVATGGGDTQYF
TGTGCCAGCAGCGTAGCCACGGGGGGAGGAGATACGCAGTATTTT
>NA|TRBV4-3|TRBJ1-2|NA
CASSQDRGDAVGYTF
TGCGCCAGCAGCCAAGATCGGGGCGACGCGGTGGGCTACACCTTC
>NA|TRBV10-1|TRBJ2-3|TRBD1
CASTSGGVGDTQYF
TGCGCCAGCACTTCAGGGGGAGTGGGAGATACGCAGTATTTT
>NA|TRBV30|TRBJ1-5|TRBD1
CAWSPRGTANQPQHF
TGTGCCTGGAGTCCCCGTGGGACAGCGAATCAGCCCCAGCATTTT
>NA|TRBV4-3|TRBJ1-2|NA
CASSQETAAGQFGYTF
TGCGCCAGCAGCCAAGAAACCGCGGCCGGACAGTTCGGCTACACCTTC
>NA|TRBV7-8|TRBJ1-6|NA
CASSQTTSSSRSYNSPLHF
TGTGCCAGCAGCCAGACTACCTCGAGCTCCCGCTCCTATAATTCACCCCTCCACTTT
>NA|TRBV2|TRBJ2-2|NA
CASRVGESGTGELFF
TGTGCCAGCAGGGTCGGGGAATCGGGCACCGGGGAGCTGTTTTTT
>NA|TRBV9|TRBJ2-2|TRBD2
CASSVDRGGRTGELFF
TGTGCCAGCAGCGTAGATCGGGGGGGCCGCACCGGGGAGCTGTTTTTT
>NA|TRBV7-3|TRBJ2-3|TRBD2
CASSLTVSGGAGDTQYF
TGTGCCAGCAGCTTAACTGTTAGCGGGGGGGCTGGGGATACGCAGTATTTT
>NA|TRBV28|TRBJ2-7|NA
CASRFGGQLIYEQYF
TGTGCCAGCAGGTTTGGCGGTCAGCTTATCTACGAGCAGTACTTC
>NA|TRBV19|TRBJ1-5|NA
CASSRPGGAHQPQHF
TGTGCCAGTAGTCGCCCCGGAGGGGCTCATCAGCCCCAGCATTTT
>NA|TRBV7-2|TRBJ2-1|TRBD2
CASSLAGLAAYNEQFF
TGTGCCAGCAGCTTAGCGGGACTAGCGGCCTACAATGAGCAGTTCTTC
>NA|TRBV4-3|TRBJ2-7|NA
CASSQDPGSYEQYF
TGCGCCAGCAGCCAAGACCCGGGGTCCTACGAGCAGTACTTC
>NA|TRBV27|TRBJ2-3|NA
CASSPRSGRDPSTDTQYF
TGTGCCAGCAGTCCTCGAAGCGGCAGGGATCCTAGCACAGATACGCAGTATTTT
>NA|TRBV11-2|TRBJ2-1|TRBD2
CASSLGVAGATYNEQFF
TGTGCCAGCAGCTTAGGTGTAGCGGGGGCAACCTACAATGAGCAGTTCTTC
>NA|TRBV28|TRBJ1-4|TRBD1
CASRGQTGAREKLFF
TGTGCCAGCAGGGGGCAAACAGGGGCGCGAGAAAAACTGTTTTTT
>NA|TRBV9|TRBJ1-2|NA
CASSEYEAGYGYTF
TGTGCCAGCAGCGAATACGAGGCGGGCTATGGCTACACCTTC
>NA|TRBV19|TRBJ1-1|TRBD1
CASGTVNTEAFF
TGTGCCAGTGGGACAGTGAACACTGAAGCTTTCTTT
>NA|TRBV28|TRBJ1-4|NA
CASSLWQSGEKLFF
TGTGCCAGCAGTTTGTGGCAGTCGGGTGAAAAACTGTTTTTT
>NA|TRBV29-1|TRBJ1-1|NA
CSVVQGGNTEAFF
TGCAGCGTTGTGCAGGGAGGGAACACTGAAGCTTTCTTT
>NA|TRBV11-2|TRBJ2-5|NA
CASSLEDPQETQYF
TGTGCCAGCAGCTTAGAGGACCCCCAAGAGACCCAGTACTTC
>NA|TRBV20-1|TRBJ1-1|NA
CSASPVYEAFF
TGCAGTGCTAGCCCTGTCTATGAAGCTTTCTTT
>once|TRBV28|TRBJ1-5|TRBD1
CASSPRDRKNYSNQPQHF
TGTGCCAGCAGCCCTCGGGACAGAAAAAATTATAGCAATCAGCCCCAGCATTTT
>NA|TRBV27|TRBJ1-1|NA
CASSPGWGLEAFF
TGTGCCAGCTCCCCTGGGTGGGGACTTGAAGCTTTCTTT
>once|TRBV18|TRBJ1-3|NA
CASSPPNRGSGNTIYF
TGTGCCAGCTCACCACCCAACCGCGGCTCTGGAAACACCATATATTTT
>NA|TRBV29-1|TRBJ1-4|TRBD1
CSAKTGNNEKLFF
TGCAGCGCTAAGACAGGGAATAATGAAAAACTGTTTTTT
>NA|TRBV9|TRBJ2-2|NA
CASSVATGYTGELFF
TGTGCCAGCAGCGTAGCTACGGGGTACACCGGGGAGCTGTTTTTT
>NA|TRBV4-2|TRBJ1-3|NA
CASSQAGQSSGNTIYF
TGTGCCAGCAGCCAAGCCGGACAGAGCTCTGGAAACACCATATATTTT
>NA|TRBV19|TRBJ2-3|TRBD1
CASSTGTARRDTQYF
TGTGCCAGTAGTACCGGGACAGCCCGAAGGGATACGCAGTATTTT
>once|TRBV28|TRBJ2-7|NA
CASSPPRQGTYEQYF
TGTGCCAGCAGCCCTCCAAGGCAGGGGACCTACGAGCAGTACTTC
>NA|TRBV7-9|TRBJ2-7|TRBD1
CASSFEGRGHEQYF
TGTGCCAGCAGCTTCGAAGGCAGGGGGCACGAGCAGTACTTC
>NA|TRBV4-1|TRBJ2-2|NA
CASSQDGAGELFF
TGCGCCAGCAGCCAAGATGGGGCCGGGGAGCTGTTTTTT
>NA|TRBV7-9|TRBJ2-1|NA
CASSLVLQVSNEQFF
TGTGCCAGCAGCTTAGTTTTACAGGTTAGCAATGAGCAGTTCTTC
>NA|TRBV5-1|TRBJ1-2|NA
CASRPSVTLYRYTF
TGCGCCAGCAGACCGAGTGTTACCCTCTATCGCTACACCTTC
>NA|TRBV7-9|TRBJ1-3|TRBD1
CASSLERGQGARAGNTIYF
TGTGCCAGCAGCTTAGAGCGCGGACAGGGGGCTCGGGCTGGAAACACCATATATTTT
>NA|TRBV6-5|TRBJ1-5|TRBD1
CASRPGQGVNQPQHF
TGTGCCAGCAGGCCGGGACAGGGAGTAAATCAGCCCCAGCATTTT
>NA|TRBV5-1|TRBJ2-2|NA
CASTPGVGRTNTGELFF
TGCGCCAGCACCCCCGGGGTAGGGCGCACGAACACCGGGGAGCTGTTTTTT